In this sample, the clone carrying this T cell receptor beta chain turned up a few times. The data were obtained in a study of identifying expanded T cells in peripheral blood. The germline CDR1 and CDR2 sequences are SGDLS and YYNGEE. V dropped 0 bases and J dropped 8 bases, with 14 bases sitting between them. The CDR3 contains 14 residues. TCRdb keeps only in-frame clones here, not all; method: immunoSEQ multiplex PCR. The sample carries about 47,000 clones, 82% recorded once. The sequence derives from a person aged 18 to 70 in good health. The chain couples TRBV9 to TRBJ1-2; perhaps TRBD1 as D (6 bases). The source material was blood. In DNA, the CDR3 is TGTGCCAGCAGCGTAGCGGCGCAGGGGCAGGGCTACACCTTC. Amino acids: CASSVAAQGQGYTF.